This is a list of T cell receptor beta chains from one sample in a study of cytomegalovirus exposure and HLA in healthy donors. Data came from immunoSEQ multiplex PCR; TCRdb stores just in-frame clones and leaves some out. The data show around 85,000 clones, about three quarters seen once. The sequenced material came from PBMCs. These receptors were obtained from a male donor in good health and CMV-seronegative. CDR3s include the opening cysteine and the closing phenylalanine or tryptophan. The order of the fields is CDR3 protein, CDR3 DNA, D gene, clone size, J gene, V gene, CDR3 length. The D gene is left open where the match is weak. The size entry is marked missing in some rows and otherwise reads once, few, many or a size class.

CASSPLLTSRSSETQYF	TGTGCCAGCAGCCCCCTCCTAACTAGTCGGTCTTCGGAGACCCAGTACTTC	.	.	TRBJ2-5	TRBV7-9	17
CASSQASSKRFASIQYF	TGTGCCAGCAGCCAAGCTAGCTCTAAGCGGTTCGCGAGCATTCAGTACTTC	.	once	TRBJ2-4	TRBV4-2	17
CASSWKPGQGTEQYF	TGTGCCAGCAGCTGGAAGCCGGGACAGGGGACCGAGCAGTACTTC	TRBD1	few	TRBJ2-7	TRBV7-8	15
CASRKGQTRGGYTF	TGTGCCAGCAGAAAGGGACAAACCCGTGGTGGCTACACCTTC	.	.	TRBJ1-2	TRBV6-5	14
CAWDRPGEKLFF	TGTGCCTGGGACAGGCCGGGAGAAAAACTGTTTTTT	.	.	TRBJ1-4	TRBV30	12
CASGLQKFTPGGEWNTEAFF	TGTGCTAGTGGACTCCAAAAATTTACTCCAGGGGGCGAGTGGAACACTGAAGCTTTCTTT	TRBD1	.	TRBJ1-1	TRBV12-5	20
CSARIDTQYF	TGCAGCGCCAGGATCGATACGCAGTATTTT	.	.	TRBJ2-3	TRBV20-1	10
CASSLALPGQVIQANYGYTF	TGCGCCAGCAGCTTGGCGTTACCGGGACAGGTAATCCAAGCTAACTATGGCTACACCTTC	TRBD1	.	TRBJ1-2	TRBV5-1	20
CASSLGRGGYNEQFF	TGTGCCAGCAGCTTAGGCAGAGGGGGCTACAATGAGCAGTTCTTC	.	.	TRBJ2-1	TRBV11-3	15
CASSPVNNYGYTF	TGTGCCAGCAGCCCGGTAAATAACTATGGCTACACCTTC	.	once	TRBJ1-2	TRBV5-4	13
CASSPGTAGQETQYF	TGTGCCAGTAGTCCGGGGACAGCCGGGCAAGAGACCCAGTACTTC	TRBD1	once	TRBJ2-5	TRBV19	15
CASSQGASAGNEQFF	TGCGCCAGCAGCCAAGGGGCTAGCGCGGGGAATGAGCAGTTCTTC	.	.	TRBJ2-1	TRBV4-1	15
CASSPLGVNTGELFF	TGTGCCAGCTCACCTCTGGGAGTTAACACCGGGGAGCTGTTTTTT	.	.	TRBJ2-2	TRBV18	15
CASSGGGALGDEQFF	TGTGCCAGCTCCGGCGGGGGGGCCTTGGGAGATGAGCAGTTCTTC	TRBD2	few	TRBJ2-1	TRBV5-4	15
CASSTGTGNSPLHF	TGTGCCAGCAGCACCGGGACAGGGAATTCACCCCTCCACTTT	TRBD1	.	TRBJ1-6	TRBV2	14
CSVDPGQGYGYTF	TGCAGCGTTGACCCCGGACAGGGGTATGGCTACACCTTC	TRBD1	.	TRBJ1-2	TRBV29-1	13
CASSLGVEQYF	TGTGCCAGCAGCTTAGGCGTCGAGCAGTACTTC	.	.	TRBJ2-7	TRBV11-2	11
CASSLERGAAGNTIYF	TGTGCCAGCAGCTTAGAGCGGGGGGCGGCTGGAAACACCATATATTTT	.	.	TRBJ1-3	TRBV13	16
CAGSPTVADTQYF	TGTGCCGGCAGCCCTACAGTAGCGGATACGCAGTATTTT	.	.	TRBJ2-3	TRBV7-2	13
CASRISTDSNQPQNF	TGTGCCAGCAGAATTTCGACAGATAGCAATCAGCCCCAGAATTTT	.	.	TRBJ1-5	TRBV6-5	15
CASTTSDTDTQYF	TGTGCCAGCACGACTAGTGACACAGATACGCAGTATTTT	.	.	TRBJ2-3	TRBV6-6	13
CASSPQLTGEGTEAFF	TGTGCCAGCTCACCACAATTGACAGGGGAGGGCACTGAAGCTTTCTTT	TRBD1	.	TRBJ1-1	TRBV18	16
CASSGLADYNEQFF	TGTGCCAGCAGCGGACTAGCGGACTACAATGAGCAGTTCTTC	TRBD2	.	TRBJ2-1	TRBV27	14
CASSLGDSYEQYF	TGTGCCAGCAGCTTAGGGGACAGTTACGAGCAGTACTTC	TRBD1	.	TRBJ2-7	TRBV27	13
CASSRGGIVSGANVLTF	TGCGCCAGCAGCCGTGGAGGGATAGTCTCTGGGGCCAACGTCCTGACTTTC	.	.	TRBJ2-6	TRBV4-1	17
CASSPDRVNQPQHF	TGTGCCAGTAGCCCCGACAGAGTCAATCAGCCCCAGCATTTT	.	once	TRBJ1-5	TRBV19	14
CASSEAGTRYEQYF	TGTGCCAGCAGCGAAGCCGGGACAAGATACGAGCAGTACTTC	.	once	TRBJ2-7	TRBV6-5	14
CASSLAGRTGAYEQYF	TGTGCCAGCAGCTTAGCGGGGAGGACAGGGGCCTACGAGCAGTACTTC	TRBD1	.	TRBJ2-7	TRBV7-2	16
CAISETGSAEAFF	TGTGCCATCAGTGAGACAGGGTCCGCTGAAGCTTTCTTT	.	few	TRBJ1-1	TRBV10-3	13
CASSSNNPNTEAFF	TGTGCCAGCAGTTCGAACAACCCGAACACTGAAGCTTTCTTT	.	.	TRBJ1-1	TRBV6-1	14
CASRQGQGSTEAFF	TGTGCCAGCAGACAAGGACAGGGGTCGACTGAAGCTTTCTTT	TRBD1	.	TRBJ1-1	TRBV27	14
CASSSGNANTGELFF	TGTGCCAGCAGTAGCGGGAATGCGAACACCGGGGAGCTGTTTTTT	TRBD2	.	TRBJ2-2	TRBV19	15
CASSSFRGQGTDTQYF	TGCGCCAGCAGCTCCTTCCGAGGACAGGGTACAGATACGCAGTATTTT	TRBD1	.	TRBJ2-3	TRBV5-1	16
CASESGPPETQYF	TGTGCCAGCGAGAGTGGGCCCCCAGAGACCCAGTACTTC	.	.	TRBJ2-5	TRBV28	13
CASSQARTSGMYNEQFF	TGTGCCAGCAGCCAAGCTAGGACTAGCGGGATGTACAATGAGCAGTTCTTC	TRBD2	.	TRBJ2-1	TRBV4-2	17
CAISESTGNYGYTF	TGTGCCATCAGTGAGTCGACAGGGAACTATGGCTACACCTTC	TRBD1	.	TRBJ1-2	TRBV10-3	14
CASSPPRSRQPQHF	TGTGCCAGCTCACCACCTAGATCGCGTCAGCCCCAGCATTTT	.	.	TRBJ1-5	TRBV18	14
CASSSPGQGATPLHF	TGTGCCAGCAGTTCACCGGGACAGGGGGCGACACCCCTCCACTTT	TRBD1	few	TRBJ1-6	TRBV28	15
CASSGGTSGSFYEQYF	TGTGCCAGCAGCGGCGGGACTAGCGGGAGCTTCTACGAGCAGTACTTC	TRBD2	.	TRBJ2-7	TRBV5-4	16
CASSVAGLAGGHTGELFF	TGTGCCAGCAGCGTAGCTGGCCTAGCGGGAGGGCACACCGGGGAGCTGTTTTTT	TRBD2	.	TRBJ2-2	TRBV9	18
CASSTPMRMNTGELFF	TGTGCCAGCAGCACCCCCATGAGGATGAACACCGGGGAGCTGTTTTTT	.	.	TRBJ2-2	TRBV7-2	16
CASSPGQIYEQYF	TGCGCCAGCAGCCCGGGACAAATCTACGAGCAGTACTTC	.	.	TRBJ2-7	TRBV5-1	13
CASNTGGSYTGELFF	TGTGCCAGCAATACAGGGGGAAGTTACACCGGGGAGCTGTTTTTT	TRBD1	once	TRBJ2-2	TRBV6-1	15
CASSFVGQGAYEQYF	TGTGCCAGCAGCTTCGTTGGACAGGGGGCTTACGAGCAGTACTTC	TRBD1	.	TRBJ2-7	TRBV5-6	15
CASSPLTTSRGGGQPQHF	TGTGCCAGCAGCCCGCTAACCACTTCTAGGGGAGGGGGTCAGCCCCAGCATTTT	.	.	TRBJ1-5	TRBV11-2	18
CASSLSGTGYEKLFF	TGTGCCAGCAGTTTATCGGGGACAGGGTATGAAAAACTGTTTTTT	TRBD1	.	TRBJ1-4	TRBV27	15
CASSPSGEVNTEAFF	TGTGCCAGCTCACCATCGGGTGAAGTGAACACTGAAGCTTTCTTT	.	.	TRBJ1-1	TRBV18	15
CASSLGREGRTGELFF	TGTGCCAGCAGCTTAGGTCGGGAAGGTCGCACCGGGGAGCTGTTTTTT	.	.	TRBJ2-2	TRBV7-6	16
CASRGTSYNEQFF	TGTGCCAGCAGAGGGACTTCTTACAATGAGCAGTTCTTC	.	.	TRBJ2-1	TRBV6-1	13
CASSLYATGMNYGYTF	TGCGCCAGCAGCCTGTACGCGACAGGGATGAACTATGGCTACACCTTC	TRBD1	.	TRBJ1-2	TRBV23-1	16
CASSYFGGIEGEAFF	TGTGCCAGCAGTTATTTCGGGGGGATCGAGGGTGAAGCTTTCTTT	.	once	TRBJ1-1	TRBV6-5	15
CATRAFMDPSGELFF	TGTGCCACCAGGGCTTTTATGGATCCTAGCGGGGAGCTGTTTTTT	.	.	TRBJ2-2	TRBV15	15
CASSLNRDRSGGYTF	TGCGCCAGCAGCTTAAACCGGGACAGGTCCGGTGGCTACACCTTC	TRBD1	.	TRBJ1-2	TRBV5-1	15
CASSLDGSKNYEQYF	TGCGCCAGCAGCTTGGACGGGAGTAAGAACTACGAGCAGTACTTC	.	.	TRBJ2-7	TRBV5-1	15
CASQTASNQPQHF	TGTGCCAGCCAGACAGCCAGCAATCAGCCCCAGCATTTT	.	.	TRBJ1-5	TRBV6-1	13